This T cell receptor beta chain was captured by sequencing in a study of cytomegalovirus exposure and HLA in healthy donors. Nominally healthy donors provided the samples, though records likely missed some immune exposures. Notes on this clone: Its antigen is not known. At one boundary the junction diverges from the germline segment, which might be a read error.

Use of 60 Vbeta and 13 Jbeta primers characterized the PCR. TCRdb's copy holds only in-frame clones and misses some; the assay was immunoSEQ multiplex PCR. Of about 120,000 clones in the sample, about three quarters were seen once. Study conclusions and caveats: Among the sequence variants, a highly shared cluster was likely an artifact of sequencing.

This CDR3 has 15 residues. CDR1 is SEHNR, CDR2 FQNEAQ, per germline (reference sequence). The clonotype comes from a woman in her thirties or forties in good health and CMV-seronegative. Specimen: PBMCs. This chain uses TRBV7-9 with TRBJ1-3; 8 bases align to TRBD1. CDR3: CSSSLRQGTGNTIYF. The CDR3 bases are TGTTCCAGCAGCTTACGACAGGGGACTGGAAACACCATATATTTT.